The clone carrying this TCR beta chain was recorded at least ten times. Its target is unknown. The authors amplified TCR beta CDR3 regions, and they did so from RNA transcripts for repertoire sequencing. HTBI-primed RT-PCR formed the first round, and a multiplex PCR formed the second. In TCRdb, the multiplex PCR reads were re-called with MiXCR into one record per CDR3 protein. The sample includes under 350,000 distinct CDR3 sequences, 17% of them seen just once. These data come from a study of Graves' ophthalmopathy and Graves' hyperthyroidism. The study's findings and limits: Appearing in blood as well were most expanded thyroid clonotypes above 0.001 frequency. The model predicted progression of ophthalmopathy with a sensitivity of 60% to 71%, and its specificity was about 72%.

V was pared by 4 bases and J by 0 bases, with 6 bases of the junction left unmatched. From germline, CDR1 is SGHNT and CDR2 YENEEA. The CDR3 runs to 16 residues. Lactation, pregnancy, uncontrolled infections and other autoimmune diseases were all grounds for excluding patients. Serum thyroxine and TRAb, along with clinical symptoms, thyroid ultrasound and orbital computed tomography, were what diagnosis relied on. This chain joins TRBV11-3 and TRBJ1-3, with 7 bases lining up with TRBD1. This receptor was identified in an adult man with Graves' ophthalmopathy. The specimen was peripheral blood. In DNA form, the CDR3 reads TGTGCCAGCAGCTCAGGACAGGCCTTCTCTGGAAACACCATATATTTT. Translated, it gives CASSSGQAFSGNTIYF.